These 7 T cell receptor beta chains originate from one sample sequenced in a study of metastatic and nonmetastatic thyroid tumors. There were no patients who had received any treatment before thyroid surgery. MiXCR was used by TCRdb to re-call the PCR reads. Here the sample spans around 7,000 clones, 25% to 35% being singletons. Sequencing was performed on tumor tissue. The receptors were sampled from a female donor with papillary thyroid cancer or a benign thyroid nodule (not recorded which). Some clones in this sample may be carry-over from other donors' samples.

By its share, this clone is medium-sized (0.01 to 0.1%). The chain is built from TRBV7-2 and TRBJ1-1; tentative D call: TRBD1 (5 bases). The germline gives CDR1 SGHTA, CDR2 FQGNSA. The CDR3 length is 15 residues. V was cut by 0 bases and J by 5 bases, with 13 bases left in between. The CDR3: CASSLAGGGLTEAFF. The DNA of the CDR3 is TGTGCCAGCAGCTTAGCCGGGGGAGGGTTAACTGAAGCTTTCTTT.

This clone was seen more than once but under ten times. It is likely a read error, because the conserved phenylalanine at the end of the CDR3 is missing. The rearrangement joins TRBV6-1 to TRBJ2-7; TRBD2 aligns across 7 bases. J gave up 2 bases and V 5 bases, and 9 bases lay outside the gene matches. CDR3 size: 15 residues. Germline assignment: CDR1 MNHNS and CDR2 SASEGT. The CDR3 coding sequence is TGTGCCAGCAGTCAAGTAGGAGCGGGGACCTACGAGCAGTACTTG. Protein product: CASSQVGAGTYEQYL.

The chain has TRBV6-1 and TRBJ2-2; D is ambiguous. This CDR3 region has 14 residues. Germline V lookup: CDR1 MNHNS, CDR2 SASEGT. Trimming removed 1 base from V and 5 bases from J, with 8 bases in between. The CDR3, as DNA: TGTGCCAGCAGTGAAGGATGGGGAACCGGGGAGCTGTTTTTT. Its translation: CASSEGWGTGELFF.

The chain couples TRBV11-2 to TRBJ2-1; D gene uncertain. V lost 1 base and J 7 bases, leaving 8 bases between the germline ends. The CDR3 is made up of 13 amino acids. Germline V CDR1 and CDR2: SGHAT, FQNNGV. In nucleotides, the CDR3 is TGTGCCAGCAGCTTAGCCTCGCTAAATGAGCAGTTCTTC. Translated: CASSLASLNEQFF.

This sequence joins TRBV6-1 and TRBJ2-1, with TRBD1 matching 7 bases. V trimming: 3 bases; J trimming: 4 bases; junction bases outside the gene matches: 9. The CDR3 loop spans 16 amino acids. The germline V gene has CDR1 MNHNS and CDR2 SASEGT. CDR3 DNA sequence: TGTGCCAGCAGTGAGGCAATCAGGGGGTATTACAATGAGCAGTTCTTC. Translated, it gives CASSEAIRGYYNEQFF.

This clone is medium-sized within its sample. The rearrangement uses TRBV19 and TRBJ2-6, with 7 bases fitting TRBD1. V shed 5 bases and J 2 bases; nucleotides not matched to a gene: 0. The CDR3 has 14 amino acids. Germline CDR1 and CDR2: LNHDA and SQIVND (reference sequence). The CDR3 nucleotides are TGTGCCAGTAGTCAGGGGGCTGGGGCCAACGTCCTGACTTTC. Residues: CASSQGAGANVLTF.

In its sample, this clone was seen many times. The chain is built from TRBV11-2 and TRBJ2-4, with D perhaps matching TRBD1 (5 bases). This CDR3 is 15 amino acids long. Trimming left V 0 bases short and J 4 bases short, with 10 bases between. CDR1 SGHAT and CDR2 FQNNGV come from the germline V gene. CDR3 DNA: TGTGCCAGCAGCTTAGATCGGACAAGGAAAAACATTCAGTACTTC. Protein sequence: CASSLDRTRKNIQYF. Filled out from reference TRBV11-2 and TRBJ2-4, the complete variable domain reads EAGVAQSPRYKIIEKRQSVAFWCNPISGHATLYWYQQILGQGPKLLIQFQNNGVVDDSQLPKDRFSAERLKGVDSTLKIQPAKLEDSAVYLCASSLDRTRKNIQYFGAGTRLSVL.